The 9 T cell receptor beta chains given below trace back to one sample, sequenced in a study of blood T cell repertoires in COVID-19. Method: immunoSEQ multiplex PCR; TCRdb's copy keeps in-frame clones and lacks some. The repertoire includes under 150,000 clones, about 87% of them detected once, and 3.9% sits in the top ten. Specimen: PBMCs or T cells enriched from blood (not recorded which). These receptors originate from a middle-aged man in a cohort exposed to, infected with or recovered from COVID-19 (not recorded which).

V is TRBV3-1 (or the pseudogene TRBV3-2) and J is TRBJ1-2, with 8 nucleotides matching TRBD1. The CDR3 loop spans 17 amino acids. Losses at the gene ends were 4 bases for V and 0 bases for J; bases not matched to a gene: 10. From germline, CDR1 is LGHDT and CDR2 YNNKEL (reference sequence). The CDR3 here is CASSLARGPITNYGYTF. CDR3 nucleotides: TGTGCCAGCAGCCTCGCCAGGGGGCCCATCACTAACTATGGCTACACCTTC.

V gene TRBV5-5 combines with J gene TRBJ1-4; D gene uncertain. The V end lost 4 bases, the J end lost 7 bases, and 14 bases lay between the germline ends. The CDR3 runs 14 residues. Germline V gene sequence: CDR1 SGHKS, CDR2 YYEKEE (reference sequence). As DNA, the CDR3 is TGTGCCAGCAGCCTCCGGGGATACGGTGAAAAACTGTTTTTT. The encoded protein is CASSLRGYGEKLFF.

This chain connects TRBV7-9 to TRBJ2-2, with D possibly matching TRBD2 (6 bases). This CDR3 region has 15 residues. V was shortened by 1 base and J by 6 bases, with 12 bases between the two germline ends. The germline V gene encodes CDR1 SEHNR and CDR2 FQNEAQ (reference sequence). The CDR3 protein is CASSLGGGVAGELFF. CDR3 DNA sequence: TGTGCCAGCAGCTTAGGGGGCGGGGTCGCCGGGGAGCTGTTTTTT.

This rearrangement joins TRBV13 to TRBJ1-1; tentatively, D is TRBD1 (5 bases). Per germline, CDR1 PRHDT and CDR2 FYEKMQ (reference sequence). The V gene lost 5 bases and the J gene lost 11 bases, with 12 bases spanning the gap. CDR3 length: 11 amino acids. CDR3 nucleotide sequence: TGTGCCAGCAGCCAGGGATTTGGGGCTTTCTTT. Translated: CASSQGFGAFF. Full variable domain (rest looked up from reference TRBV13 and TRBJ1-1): AAGVIQSPRHLIKEKRETATLKCYPIPRHDTVYWYQQGPGQDPQFLISFYEKMQSDKGSIPDRFSAQQFSDYHSELNMSSLELGDSALYFCASSQGFGAFFGQGTRLTVV.

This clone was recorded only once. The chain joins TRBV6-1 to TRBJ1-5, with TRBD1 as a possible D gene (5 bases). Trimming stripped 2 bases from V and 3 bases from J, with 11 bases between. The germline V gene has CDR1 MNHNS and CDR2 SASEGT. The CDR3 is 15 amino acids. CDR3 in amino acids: CASSEPPGNNQPQHF. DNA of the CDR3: TGTGCCAGCAGTGAACCCCCAGGGAACAATCAGCCCCAGCATTTT.

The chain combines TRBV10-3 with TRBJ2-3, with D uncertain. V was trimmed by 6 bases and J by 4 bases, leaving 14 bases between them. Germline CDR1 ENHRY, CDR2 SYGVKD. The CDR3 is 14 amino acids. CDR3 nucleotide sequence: TGTGCCATCAGGCGGTCGAGTCCTCCAGATACGCAGTATTTT. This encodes CAIRRSSPPDTQYF.

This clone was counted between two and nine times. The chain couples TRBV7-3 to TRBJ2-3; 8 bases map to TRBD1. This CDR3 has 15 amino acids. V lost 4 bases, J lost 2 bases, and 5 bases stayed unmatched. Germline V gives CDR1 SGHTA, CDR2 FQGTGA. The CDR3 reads CASSSTGAHTDTQYF. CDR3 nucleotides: TGTGCCAGCAGCTCGACAGGGGCCCACACAGATACGCAGTATTTT.

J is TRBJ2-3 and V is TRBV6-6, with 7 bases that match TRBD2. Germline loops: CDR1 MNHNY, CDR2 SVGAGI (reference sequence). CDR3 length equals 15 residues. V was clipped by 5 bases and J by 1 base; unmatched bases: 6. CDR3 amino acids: CASSPSGVGTDTQYF. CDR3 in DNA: TGTGCCAGCAGTCCTAGCGGAGTGGGCACAGATACGCAGTATTTT.

Here the CDR3 reads CASKPRAAGSYEQYF. As DNA, the CDR3 is TGTGCCAGCAAACCCAGGGCCGCAGGATCCTACGAGCAGTACTTC. V usage is TRBV27 and J usage is TRBJ2-7; D possibly corresponds to TRBD1 (5 bases). In germline, CDR1 is MNHEY, CDR2 SMNVEV (reference sequence). The CDR3 consists of 15 residues. Trimming cost V 7 bases and J 1 base, with 17 bases left between them.